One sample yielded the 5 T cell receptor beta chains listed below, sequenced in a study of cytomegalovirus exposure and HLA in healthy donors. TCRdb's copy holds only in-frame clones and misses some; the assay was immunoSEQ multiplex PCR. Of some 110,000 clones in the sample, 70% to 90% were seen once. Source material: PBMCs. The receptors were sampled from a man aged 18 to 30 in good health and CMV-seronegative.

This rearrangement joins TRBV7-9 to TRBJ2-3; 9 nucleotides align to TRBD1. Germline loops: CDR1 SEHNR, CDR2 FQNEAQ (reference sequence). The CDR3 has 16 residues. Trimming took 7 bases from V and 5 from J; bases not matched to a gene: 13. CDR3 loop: CASTVRPGQGKDTQYF. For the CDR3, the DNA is TGTGCCAGCACAGTCCGGCCGGGACAGGGTAAAGATACGCAGTATTTT.

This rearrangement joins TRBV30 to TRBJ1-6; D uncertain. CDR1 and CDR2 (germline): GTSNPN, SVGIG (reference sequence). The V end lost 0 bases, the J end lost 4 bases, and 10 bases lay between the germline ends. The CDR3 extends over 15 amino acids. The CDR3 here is CAWSVLLVYNSPLHF. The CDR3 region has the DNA TGTGCCTGGAGTGTACTCCTTGTTTATAATTCACCCCTCCACTTT.

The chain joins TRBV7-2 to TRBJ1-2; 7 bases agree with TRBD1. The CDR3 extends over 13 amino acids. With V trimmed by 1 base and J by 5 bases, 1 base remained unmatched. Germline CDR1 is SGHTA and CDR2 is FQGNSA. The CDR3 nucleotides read TGTGCCAGCAGCTTAGAGGGGGCGTATGGCTACACCTTC. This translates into CASSLEGAYGYTF.

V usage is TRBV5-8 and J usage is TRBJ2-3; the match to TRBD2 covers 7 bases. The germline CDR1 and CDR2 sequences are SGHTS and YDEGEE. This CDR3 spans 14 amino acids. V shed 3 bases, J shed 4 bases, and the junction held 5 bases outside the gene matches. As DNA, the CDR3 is TGTGCCAGCAGCTCCTGGACTAGAGCAGATACGCAGTATTTT. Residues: CASSSWTRADTQYF.

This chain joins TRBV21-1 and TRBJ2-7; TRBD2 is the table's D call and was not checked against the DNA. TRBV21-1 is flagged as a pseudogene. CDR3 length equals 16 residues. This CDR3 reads CASRTKAGGLLSEQYF. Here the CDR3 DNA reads TGTGCCAGCAGAACCAAGGCGGGAGGACTACTAAGCGAGCAGTACTTC.